These 10 T cell receptor beta chains came from one sample sequenced in a study of blood T cell repertoires in COVID-19. The assay was immunoSEQ multiplex PCR, and TCRdb's table has in-frame clones only and misses some. The sample carries about 320,000 clones, 70% to 90% recorded once. Sequenced sample: PBMCs or T cells enriched from blood (not recorded which). All receptors derive from a woman between 18 and 30 years old who had recovered from COVID-19.

The V gene is TRBV7-8, the J gene TRBJ1-5, with TRBD1 matching 10 bases. Germline CDR1 is SGHVS and CDR2 is FQNEAQ. CDR3 length: 14 amino acids. With V trimmed by 6 bases and J by 7 bases, 6 bases remained unmatched. CDR3 residues: CASSRQGAGQPQHF. Here the CDR3 DNA reads TGTGCCAGCAGTAGACAGGGGGCGGGACAGCCCCAGCATTTT.

The sample holds a few counts of this clone. The chain has TRBV2 and TRBJ1-5; D unclear. The CDR3 has 14 residues. Trimming removed 2 bases at V and 3 bases at J, with 8 bases between. The V gene's germline CDR1 is SNHLY and CDR2 FYNNEI. CDR3: CASSETTDNQPQHF. DNA for the CDR3: TGTGCCAGCAGTGAAACTACGGACAATCAGCCCCAGCATTTT.

This sequence joins TRBV6-5 and TRBJ2-1; 7 nucleotides agree with TRBD1. The CDR3 loop spans 13 amino acids. CDR1 MNHEY and CDR2 SVGAGI come from the germline V gene. J was trimmed by 9 bases and V by 6 bases; bases with no gene match: 8. This CDR3 reads CASSLRGQGEQFF. CDR3 bases: TGTGCCAGCAGCTTAAGGGGGCAGGGTGAGCAGTTCTTC.

The chain couples TRBV27 to TRBJ2-1; TRBD2 matches 11 bases. The CDR3 extends over 16 amino acids. The V segment lost 5 bases and the J segment 6 bases; nucleotides outside the gene matches: 9. Germline CDR1 MNHEY, CDR2 SMNVEV (reference sequence). CDR3 in DNA: TGTGCCAGCAGTCCACCGTTGGGACTAGCGGTCAATGAGCAGTTCTTC. Its translation: CASSPPLGLAVNEQFF.

The V and J genes are TRBV6-5 and TRBJ1-5, with a tentative D call TRBD1 (6 bases). Germline-derived CDR1 and CDR2 are MNHEY and SVGAGI. Trimming left V 5 bases short and J 0 bases short, with 11 bases between. The CDR3 runs 15 residues. The CDR3 sequence is CASSRTDYSNQPQHF. The CDR3 DNA is TGTGCCAGCAGTAGGACAGACTATAGCAATCAGCCCCAGCATTTT.

The chain has TRBV7-9 and TRBJ1-2, with a weak D call TRBD1 (5 bases). The length of the CDR3 is 16 residues. Germline V gene data show CDR1 as SEHNR and CDR2 as FQNEAQ (reference sequence). Trimming shortened V by 2 bases and J by 4 bases, and 17 bases separated the two germline ends. The CDR3 DNA sequence: TGTGCCAGCAGCTTAAACTCCGGTCAGGGCGGCTATGGCTACACCTTC. Residues: CASSLNSGQGGYGYTF.

The chain employs TRBV5-8 and TRBJ1-6; no firm D call. Deletions cut 1 base from V and 8 bases from J, with 16 bases between. The CDR3 sequence is 16 residues long. The germline CDR1 and CDR2 sequences are SGHTS and YDEGEE. Here the CDR3 DNA reads TGTGCCAGCAGCTTGATCTCTGGCCCCGGGGATTCACCCCTCCACTTT. Translation gives CASSLISGPGDSPLHF.

This clone was seen once. The chain combines TRBV5-6 with TRBJ1-2, with D unresolved. V was shortened by 1 base and J by 0 bases, with 10 bases between the two germline ends. The CDR3 consists of 15 residues. The germline gives CDR1 SGHDT, CDR2 YYEEEE. CDR3 residues: CASSLSYRSNYGYTF. CDR3 in DNA: TGTGCCAGCAGCTTGAGTTATCGGTCTAACTATGGCTACACCTTC.

The chain employs TRBV5-1 and TRBJ1-1; D is unresolved. The germline V gene encodes CDR1 SGHRS and CDR2 YFSETQ. This CDR3 is 15 amino acids long. V gave up 3 bases and J gave up 4 bases, with 16 bases separating them. The CDR3 loop reads CASSYISAGSTEAFF. The DNA for the CDR3 is TGCGCCAGCAGCTACATCTCTGCGGGGAGCACTGAAGCTTTCTTT. The full variable domain, in which reference TRBV5-1 and TRBJ1-1 provide the parts outside the CDR3, is KAGVTQTPRYLIKTRGQQVTLSCSPISGHRSVSWYQQTPGQGLQFLFEYFSETQRNKGNFPGRFSGRQFSNSRSEMNVSTLELGDSALYLCASSYISAGSTEAFFGQGTRLTVV.

This sequence joins TRBV27 and TRBJ1-4; weak D call: TRBD1 (5 bases). From germline, CDR1 is MNHEY and CDR2 SMNVEV (reference sequence). CDR3 size: 13 residues. The V end lost 5 bases, the J end lost 8 bases, and 12 bases lay between the germline ends. The chain's CDR3 is CASSLQGGEKLFF. The CDR3 nucleotides are TGTGCCAGCAGTCTGCAGGGAGGCGAAAAACTGTTTTTT. Filled out from reference TRBV27 and TRBJ1-4, the complete variable domain reads EAQVTQNPRYLITVTGKKLTVTCSQNMNHEYMSWYRQDPGLGLRQIYYSMNVEVTDKGDVPEGYKVSRKEKRNFPLILESPSPNQTSLYFCASSLQGGEKLFFGSGTQLSVL.